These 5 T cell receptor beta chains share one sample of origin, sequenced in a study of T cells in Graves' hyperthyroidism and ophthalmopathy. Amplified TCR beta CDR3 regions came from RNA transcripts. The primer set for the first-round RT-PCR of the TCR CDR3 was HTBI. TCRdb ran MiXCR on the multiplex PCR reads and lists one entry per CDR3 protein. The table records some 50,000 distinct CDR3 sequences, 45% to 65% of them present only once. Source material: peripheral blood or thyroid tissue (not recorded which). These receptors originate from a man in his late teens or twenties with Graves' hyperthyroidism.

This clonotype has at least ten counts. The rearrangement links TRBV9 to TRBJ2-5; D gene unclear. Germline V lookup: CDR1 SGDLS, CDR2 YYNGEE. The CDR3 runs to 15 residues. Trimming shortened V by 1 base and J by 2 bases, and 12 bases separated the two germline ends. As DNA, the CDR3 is TGTGCCAGCAGCGTAACCCTGGGCCCTCAAGAGACCCAGTACTTC. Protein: CASSVTLGPQETQYF.

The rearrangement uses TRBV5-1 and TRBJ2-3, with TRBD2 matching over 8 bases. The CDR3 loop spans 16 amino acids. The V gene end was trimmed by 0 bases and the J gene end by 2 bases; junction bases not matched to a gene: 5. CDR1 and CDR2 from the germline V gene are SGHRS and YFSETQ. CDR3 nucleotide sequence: TGCGCCAGCAGCTTGGCCCGGGGGGGTTTCACAGATACGCAGTATTTT. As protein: CASSLARGGFTDTQYF.

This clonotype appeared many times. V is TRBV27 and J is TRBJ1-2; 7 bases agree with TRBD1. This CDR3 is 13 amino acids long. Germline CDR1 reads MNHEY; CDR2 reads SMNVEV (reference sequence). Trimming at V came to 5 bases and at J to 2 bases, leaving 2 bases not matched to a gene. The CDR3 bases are TGTGCCAGCAGTCCACAGGGGAACTATGGCTACACCTTC. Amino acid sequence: CASSPQGNYGYTF.

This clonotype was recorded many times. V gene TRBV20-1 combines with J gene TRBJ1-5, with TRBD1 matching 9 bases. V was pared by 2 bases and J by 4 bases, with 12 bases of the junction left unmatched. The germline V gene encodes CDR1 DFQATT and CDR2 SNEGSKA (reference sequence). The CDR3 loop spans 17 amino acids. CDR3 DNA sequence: TGCAGTGCTAGACCGAGTTTAGGGACAGGGAGTAATCAGCCCCAGCATTTT. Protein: CSARPSLGTGSNQPQHF.

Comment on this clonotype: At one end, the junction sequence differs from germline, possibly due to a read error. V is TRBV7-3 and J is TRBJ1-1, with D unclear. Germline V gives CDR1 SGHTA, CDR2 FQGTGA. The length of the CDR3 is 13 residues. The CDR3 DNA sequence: TGTTCCAGCAGCTTAACCTCCGACACTGAAGCTTTCTTT. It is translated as CSSSLTSDTEAFF.